The 3 T cell receptor beta chains given below trace back to one sample, sequenced in a study of regulatory T cells in long-lasting Graves disease. Time point reported: newly diagnosed GD, antithyroid drugs for less than 3 months. The authors made the TCR library using RNA they extracted from PBMCs. Arm-PCR with iRepertoire HTBI primers amplified the CDR3 regions for these TCR beta libraries. TCRdb recomputed calls from the multiplex PCR reads with MiXCR, one row per CDR3 protein. The data contain 680,000 or so distinct CDR3 sequences, approximately 15% of them singletons. These data also featured in a second study, about T cells in Graves' hyperthyroidism and ophthalmopathy.

The sequencing here drew on peripheral blood mononuclear cells (PBMCs), taken at new diagnosis, from a patient treated with antithyroid drugs. These receptors were collected from a woman in her 30s with Graves disease.

V usage is TRBV6-2 or TRBV6-3 and J usage is TRBJ1-4; TRBD1 matches 9 bases. Trimming took 7 bases from V and 1 from J; bases not matched to a gene: 4. CDR1 is MNHEY and CDR2 is SVGEGT in the germline V gene. There are 15 residues in the CDR3. The DNA of the CDR3 is TGTGCCAGCACTGACAGGGGGGGAACTAATGAAAAACTGTTTTTT. It specifies CASTDRGGTNEKLFF.

The chain joins TRBV2 to TRBJ2-1, with D possibly TRBD2 on 6 matching bases. Germline V CDR1 and CDR2: SNHLY, FYNNEI. The CDR3 is made up of 17 amino acids. Between the trimmed V and J ends, which lost 7 bases and 5 bases, there was a span of 24 bases. This CDR3 reads CASNMGEEPTSNNEQFF. CDR3 nucleotides: TGTGCCAGCAATATGGGGGAGGAGCCAACTTCCAACAATGAGCAGTTCTTC.

The rearrangement uses TRBV10-2 and TRBJ2-6, with unresolved D. The germline V gene has CDR1 WSHSY and CDR2 SAAADI. This CDR3 comprises 16 residues. Trimming took 2 bases from V and 0 from J, leaving 8 bases between them. Here the CDR3 reads CASSEEGLSGANVLTF. DNA for the CDR3: TGCGCCAGCAGTGAGGAAGGGCTCTCTGGGGCCAACGTCCTGACTTTC.